By its share, the clone carrying this TCR beta chain is medium-sized. Its antigen is not identified. The data were obtained in a study of CD8+CD57+ T cells in acquired aplastic anemia. Study in general: Read counts for CD4+ cells (from healthy donors) averaged about 10 million. Points from the study as a whole: In common between the patients and the controls were twenty-nine CD8+ CDR3 sequences.

The study profiled TCR beta VDJ and CDR3 using genomic DNA as template. TCRdb re-called the reads through MiXCR, storing one row per CDR3 protein. The sample has some 120,000 distinct CDR3 sequences; 48% are singletons. Germline V lookup: CDR1 SQVTM, CDR2 ANQGSEA. The germline V and J ends were trimmed by 0 bases and 0 bases, with 12 bases remaining between them. This CDR3 is 15 amino acids long. Sequences were obtained from sorted CD4+, CD8+, or CD8+CD57+ T cells (not recorded which) from PBMCs. This sequence was found in a human donor in good health, serving as a control. The gene calls are TRBV29-1 and TRBJ2-7; D assignment may be TRBD1 or TRBD2 (5 bases each). In nucleotides, the CDR3 is TGCAGCGTTGAAGATGTGGGGGTTTTCTCCTACGAGCAGTACTTC. Translating it yields CSVEDVGVFSYEQYF.